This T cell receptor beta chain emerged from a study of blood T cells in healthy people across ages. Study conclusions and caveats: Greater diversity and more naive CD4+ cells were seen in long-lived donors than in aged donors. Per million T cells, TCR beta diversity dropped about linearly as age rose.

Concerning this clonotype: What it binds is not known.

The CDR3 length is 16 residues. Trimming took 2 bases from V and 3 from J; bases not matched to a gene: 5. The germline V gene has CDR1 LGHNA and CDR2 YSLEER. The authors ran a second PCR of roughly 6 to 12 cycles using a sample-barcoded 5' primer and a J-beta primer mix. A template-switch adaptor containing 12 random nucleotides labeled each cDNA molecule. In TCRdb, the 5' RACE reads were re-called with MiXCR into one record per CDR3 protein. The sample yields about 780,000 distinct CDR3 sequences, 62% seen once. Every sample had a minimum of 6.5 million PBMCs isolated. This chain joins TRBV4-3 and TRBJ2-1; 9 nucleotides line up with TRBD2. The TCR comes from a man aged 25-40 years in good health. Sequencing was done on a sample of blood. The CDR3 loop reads CASSQRASGVYNEQFF. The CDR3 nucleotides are TGCGCCAGCAGCCAAAGAGCTAGCGGGGTCTACAATGAGCAGTTCTTC.